The 10 T cell receptor beta chains listed next were all sequenced from one sample in a study of CD8+CD57+ T cells in acquired aplastic anemia. The use of genomic DNA as template underpinned the TCR beta VDJ and CDR3 profiling. One entry per CDR3 protein, called by TCRdb with MiXCR from the reads. The data show roughly 200,000 distinct CDR3 sequences, with roughly 60% seen just once and under 55% held by the top ten. By flow cytometry, patients selected for sequencing had shown an expansion of CD8+CD57+ cells. The sample consisted of sorted CD4+, CD8+, or CD8+CD57+ T cells (not recorded which) from PBMCs. These receptors came from a human donor with aplastic anemia.

The gene calls are TRBV7-2 and TRBJ2-1; D is tentatively TRBD1 or TRBD2 (6 bases each). V was pared by 4 bases and J by 8 bases, with 18 bases between. The germline gives CDR1 SGHTA, CDR2 FQGNSA. The CDR3 has 15 amino acids. CDR3 coding DNA: TGTGCCAGCAGCTGGGGGGCAGCGAGTTGGGATGAGCAGTTCTTC. It translates to CASSWGAASWDEQFF. Looking up the rest from reference TRBV7-2 and TRBJ2-1 gives the full variable domain: GAGVSQSPSNKVTEKGKDVELRCDPISGHTALYWYRQSLGQGLEFLIYFQGNSAPDKSGLPSDRFSAERTGGSVSTLTIQRTQQEDSAVYLCASSWGAASWDEQFFGPGTRLTVL.

This clonotype was seen many times. This chain joins TRBV7-9 and TRBJ2-7; D ambiguous. The CDR3 is 14 amino acids. Germline assignment: CDR1 SEHNR and CDR2 FQNEAQ (reference sequence). V lost 6 bases, J lost 0 bases, and 12 bases lay in between. Here the CDR3 reads CASRVDGSSYEQYF. DNA for the CDR3: TGTGCCAGCAGAGTGGACGGGTCCTCCTACGAGCAGTACTTC. Looking up the rest from reference TRBV7-9 and TRBJ2-7 gives the full variable domain: DTGVSQNPRHKITKRGQNVTFRCDPISEHNRLYWYRQTLGQGPEFLTYFQNEAQLEKSRLLSDRFSAERPKGSFSTLEIQRTEQGDSAMYLCASRVDGSSYEQYFGPGTRLTVT.

The V call is TRBV6-1, the J call TRBJ2-7; 7 nucleotides match TRBD2. Germline V gene sequence: CDR1 MNHNS, CDR2 SASEGT. The CDR3 consists of 14 residues. The junction had 4 bases not matched to a gene; V was cut back by 3 bases and J by 2 bases. CDR3 nucleotide sequence: TGTGCCAGCAGTGACGGGGGGATTGCCTACGAGCAGTACTTC. This codes for CASSDGGIAYEQYF.

The rearrangement uses TRBV29-1 and TRBJ2-3; tentatively, D is TRBD1 or TRBD2 (6 bases each). Germline CDR1 is SQVTM and CDR2 is ANQGSEA. The CDR3 has 15 residues. The ends were cut back, 1 base at V and 5 bases at J, with 16 bases in the middle. CDR3 in DNA: TGCAGCGTTGAAGGGGGGGCGCGTGGCAAAGATACGCAGTATTTT. This gives the protein CSVEGGARGKDTQYF.

The chain is built from TRBV7-9 and TRBJ1-1, with D maybe TRBD1 (6 bases). Germline-derived CDR1 and CDR2 are SEHNR and FQNEAQ (reference sequence). V dropped 3 bases and J dropped 4 bases, with 12 bases sitting between them. The CDR3 loop spans 14 amino acids. CDR3 loop: CASSFEGVGTEAFF. CDR3 coding DNA: TGTGCCAGCAGCTTCGAGGGGGTAGGCACTGAAGCTTTCTTT.

The J gene is TRBJ2-1, the V gene TRBV9, with 7 bases identical to TRBD2. V dropped 1 base and J dropped 3; count of bases not matched to a gene: 7. The CDR3 is made up of 16 amino acids. The germline CDR1 and CDR2 sequences are SGDLS and YYNGEE. This chain's CDR3 is CASSVQAGTNYNEQFF. CDR3 nucleotide sequence: TGTGCCAGCAGCGTACAGGCCGGGACTAACTACAATGAGCAGTTCTTC.

The V gene is TRBV2, the J gene TRBJ2-5; 9 bases are shared with TRBD1. This CDR3 has 14 residues. Germline CDR1 is SNHLY and CDR2 is FYNNEI. With 4 bases clipped from V and 4 bases from J, the junction kept 4 bases outside the gene matches. The DNA of the CDR3 is TGTGCCAGCAGTGCCCCGACAGGGGGAGAGACCCAGTACTTC. As protein: CASSAPTGGETQYF.

The gene calls are TRBV12-3 or TRBV12-4 and TRBJ2-5, with D perhaps matching TRBD1 or TRBD2 (5 bases each). CDR3 length: 14 residues. The V end lost 6 bases, the J end lost 5 bases, and 16 bases lay between the germline ends. The CDR3 protein is CASSYARWGETQYF. DNA for the CDR3: TGTGCCAGCAGCTATGCTAGGTGGGGGGAGACCCAGTACTTC.

This clonotype has at least ten counts. The J gene is TRBJ1-1, the V gene TRBV29-1, with 10 bases matching TRBD1. Per germline, CDR1 SQVTM and CDR2 ANQGSEA. The CDR3 runs 15 residues. V trimming: 3 bases; J trimming: 4 bases; junction bases outside the gene matches: 8. DNA for the CDR3: TGCAGCGTTGATAGACAGGGGGCAAAAGGCACTGAAGCTTTCTTT. Protein product: CSVDRQGAKGTEAFF. The whole variable domain, filled in from reference TRBV29-1 and TRBJ1-1, reads SAVISQKPSRDICQRGTSLTIQCQVDSQVTMMFWYRQQPGQSLTLIATANQGSEATYESGFVIDKFPISRPNLTFSTLTVSNMSPEDSSIYLCSVDRQGAKGTEAFFGQGTRLTVV.

This sequence joins TRBV2 and TRBJ2-7, with D possibly being TRBD1 or TRBD2 (5 bases each). The CDR3 runs 14 residues. Deletions cut 5 bases from V and 3 bases from J, with 14 bases between. Germline V gene lookup returns CDR1 SNHLY and CDR2 FYNNEI. DNA of the CDR3: TGTGCCAGCAGTCGTCGCTGGGACGACTACGAGCAGTACTTC. Its translation is CASSRRWDDYEQYF.